These 24 T cell receptor beta chains share one sample of origin, sequenced in a study of blood T cell repertoires in COVID-19. Sequencing was performed with immunoSEQ multiplex PCR; in TCRdb, only in-frame clones are kept and a portion is missing. The repertoire includes over 50,000 clones, more than 70% of them detected once, and 5.5% to 8.5% sits in the top ten. The source material was peripheral blood. These TCRs come from a man in his 60s with acute or convalescent COVID-19.

This rearrangement joins TRBV5-1 to TRBJ1-1, with 9 bases identical to TRBD1. There are 16 residues in the CDR3. Germline-derived CDR1 and CDR2 are SGHRS and YFSETQ. After removal of 4 bases from V and 0 bases from J, the junction contained 7 bases not matched to a gene. The DNA of the CDR3 is TGCGCCAGCAGCCCAGGGACAGGGCTCATGAACACTGAAGCTTTCTTT. As protein: CASSPGTGLMNTEAFF.

CDR3 residues: CTSTPSGTTSFSYNEQFF. CDR3 DNA sequence: TGCACCAGCACCCCATCCGGGACTACCTCCTTCTCCTACAATGAGCAGTTCTTC. The rearrangement joins TRBV1 to TRBJ2-1; the table names TRBD2, a call not compared with the DNA. TRBV1 is a listed pseudogene. This CDR3 comprises 18 residues.

This chain links TRBV5-4 with TRBJ1-6, with D perhaps TRBD1 (5 bases). There are 15 residues in the CDR3. Germline values: CDR1 SGHNT, CDR2 YYREEE (reference sequence). V shed 2 bases and J shed 7 bases, with 13 bases lying between them. This chain's CDR3 is CASSFYNRPNSPLHF. The CDR3 DNA reads TGTGCCAGCAGCTTTTACAACAGGCCGAATTCACCCCTCCACTTT.

To note about this clone: This same CDR3 is encoded by further DNA sequences in the sample. This chain uses TRBV5-1 with TRBJ2-5, with 11 nucleotides matching TRBD2. The germline gives CDR1 SGHRS, CDR2 YFSETQ. The CDR3 covers 16 residues. After removal of 0 bases from V and 2 bases from J, the junction contained 3 bases not matched to a gene. The CDR3 coding sequence is TGCGCCAGCAGCTTGGCGATAGCGGGGGGGCAAGAGACCCAGTACTTC. It codes for CASSLAIAGGQETQYF. Filled out from reference TRBV5-1 and TRBJ2-5, the complete variable domain reads KAGVTQTPRYLIKTRGQQVTLSCSPISGHRSVSWYQQTPGQGLQFLFEYFSETQRNKGNFPGRFSGRQFSNSRSEMNVSTLELGDSALYLCASSLAIAGGQETQYFGPGTRLLVL.

The gene calls are TRBV5-6 and TRBJ2-3; 9 nucleotides line up with TRBD2. The CDR3 loop spans 16 amino acids. Germline CDR1 SGHDT, CDR2 YYEEEE. V shed 1 base, J shed 0 bases, and the junction held 3 bases outside the gene matches. This CDR3 is CASSLIAGVSTDTQYF. CDR3 DNA: TGTGCCAGCAGCTTGATAGCGGGGGTTAGCACAGATACGCAGTATTTT.

The rearrangement uses TRBV9 and TRBJ1-6; 8 nucleotides align to TRBD1. V dropped 3 bases and J dropped 1; count of bases not matched to a gene: 0. The length of the CDR3 is 15 residues. Per germline, CDR1 SGDLS and CDR2 YYNGEE. DNA for the CDR3: TGTGCCAGCAGCGACAGGGGGTCCTATAATTCACCCCTCCACTTT. As protein: CASSDRGSYNSPLHF.

The chain has TRBV29-1 and TRBJ1-4; maybe TRBD1 (6 bases). CDR3 length equals 13 residues. CDR1 is SQVTM, CDR2 ANQGSEA, per germline. Trimming shortened V by 3 bases and J by 7 bases, and 12 bases separated the two germline ends. The CDR3 here is CSVESRGSEKLFF. CDR3 DNA: TGCAGCGTTGAGTCCAGGGGCTCTGAAAAACTGTTTTTT.

The chain employs TRBV11-2 and TRBJ2-3, with 8 bases fitting TRBD1. With V trimmed by 4 bases and J by 4 bases, 16 bases remained unmatched. The CDR3 extends over 18 amino acids. Germline lookup yields CDR1 SGHAT and CDR2 FQNNGV. The CDR3 here is CASSSPFSGQVLSDTQYF. CDR3 DNA sequence: TGTGCCAGCAGCTCACCGTTTTCGGGACAGGTCCTTTCAGATACGCAGTATTTT.

The gene calls are TRBV7-2 and TRBJ2-7, with D possibly being TRBD2 (5 bases). Germline values: CDR1 SGHTA, CDR2 FQGNSA. CDR3 length equals 14 residues. The ends were cut back, 1 base at V and 4 bases at J, with 11 bases in the middle. The CDR3 sequence is CASSLVPGNYEQYF. CDR3 bases: TGTGCCAGCAGCTTAGTTCCGGGAAATTACGAGCAGTACTTC.

CDR3 sequence: CASSLAGGRGGNTIYF. The CDR3 DNA is TGCGCCAGCAGCTTGGCAGGTGGCAGGGGTGGAAACACCATATATTTT. This chain links TRBV5-1 with TRBJ1-3; TRBD1 is a possible D gene (6 bases). Germline loops: CDR1 SGHRS, CDR2 YFSETQ. The CDR3 has 16 residues. V lost 0 bases and J lost 3, with 13 bases in between.

The gene calls are TRBV19 and TRBJ2-5, with a weak D call TRBD1 (6 bases). Trimming shortened V by 6 bases and J by 5 bases, and 13 bases separated the two germline ends. There are 13 residues in the CDR3. Looked up from germline, CDR1 is LNHDA and CDR2 is SQIVND (reference sequence). The CDR3 reads CASSEQGAETQYF. The CDR3 region has the DNA TGTGCCAGTAGCGAACAGGGTGCGGAGACCCAGTACTTC.

The gene calls are TRBV5-1 and TRBJ1-2, with 7 bases that match TRBD1. The CDR3 has 15 residues. The germline CDR1 and CDR2 sequences are SGHRS and YFSETQ. The V and J ends lost 2 bases and 8 bases, in that order; junction bases with no gene match: 12. CDR3 DNA sequence: TGCGCCAGCAGCTTTCAAAGGGGGCAAATAGGAGGCTACACCTTC. This sequence encodes CASSFQRGQIGGYTF.

The chain is built from TRBV7-9 and TRBJ1-1, with a tentative D call TRBD1 (5 bases). The CDR3 totals 11 residues. Between the trimmed V and J ends, which lost 2 bases and 11 bases, there was a span of 9 bases. Germline assignment: CDR1 SEHNR and CDR2 FQNEAQ (reference sequence). The CDR3 DNA is TGTGCCAGCAGCTTACAGGGATTCGCTTTCTTT. Translating gives CASSLQGFAFF. The variable domain in full, completed from reference TRBV7-9 and TRBJ1-1, reads DTGVSQNPRHKITKRGQNVTFRCDPISEHNRLYWYRQTLGQGPEFLTYFQNEAQLEKSRLLSDRFSAERPKGSFSTLEIQRTEQGDSAMYLCASSLQGFAFFGQGTRLTVV.

The chain combines TRBV28 with TRBJ2-6, with D hard to call. The CDR3 contains 15 residues. Per germline, CDR1 MDHEN and CDR2 SYDVKM. V was cut by 5 bases and J by 2 bases, with 10 bases left in between. The CDR3 reads CASSRRLTGANVLTF. DNA for the CDR3: TGTGCCAGCAGTCGGAGACTGACTGGGGCCAACGTCCTGACTTTC.

The V gene is TRBV24-1, the J gene TRBJ2-1; D is unclear. V was pared by 0 bases and J by 3 bases, with 5 bases between. Germline V gives CDR1 KGHDR, CDR2 SFDVKD. CDR3 length: 14 amino acids. CDR3: CATSDLVIYNEQFF. CDR3 DNA sequence: TGTGCCACCAGTGATTTGGTAATCTACAATGAGCAGTTCTTC.

The chain recombines TRBV6-2 or TRBV6-3 with TRBJ1-2; possible D gene TRBD1, 5 bases. Between the trimmed V and J ends, which lost 0 bases and 5 bases, there was a span of 10 bases. CDR1 MNHEY and CDR2 SVGEGT come from the germline V gene. This CDR3 comprises 14 residues. In DNA, the CDR3 is TGTGCCAGCAGTTACTCGAGTCAGGGTTATGGCTACACCTTC. Its protein product is CASSYSSQGYGYTF.

This chain uses TRBV15 with TRBJ2-1, with a weak D call TRBD1 (6 bases). CDR1 and CDR2 from the germline V gene are LNHNV and YYDKDF (reference sequence). Trimming stripped 6 bases from V and 5 bases from J, with 11 bases between. This CDR3 is built from 13 residues. CDR3 coding DNA: TGTGCCACCAGTACGGACAGCAACAATGAGCAGTTCTTC. Encoded protein: CATSTDSNNEQFF.

J is TRBJ1-2 and V is TRBV6-5, with 10 bases fitting TRBD1. The length of the CDR3 is 14 residues. The ends lost 7 bases at V and 5 bases at J; junction bases unmatched: 7. Germline V lookup: CDR1 MNHEY, CDR2 SVGAGI. CDR3 coding DNA: TGTGCCAGCACAACCGGGACAGGGGATTATGGCTACACCTTC. Translated: CASTTGTGDYGYTF.

The rearrangement links TRBV6-2 or TRBV6-3 to TRBJ1-3; no definite D call. The CDR3 extends over 14 amino acids. CDR1 is MNHEY and CDR2 is SVGEGT in the germline V gene. Trimming stripped 0 bases from V and 3 bases from J, with 6 bases between. The CDR3 DNA reads TGTGCCAGCAGTTACTCATCGGGTGGAAACACCATATATTTT. This gives the protein CASSYSSGGNTIYF.

The V call is TRBV25-1, the J call TRBJ2-1, with 8 positions matching TRBD1. Trimming cost V 4 bases and J 7 bases; bases outside gene matches: 9. The CDR3 contains 15 residues. The V gene's germline CDR1 is MGHDK and CDR2 SYGVNS. Here the CDR3 DNA reads TGTGCCAGCAGTGCCCCCGGACAGGGTAAAAATGAGCAGTTCTTC. It specifies CASSAPGQGKNEQFF. Combining the CDR3 with reference TRBV25-1 and TRBJ2-1 gives the whole variable domain EADIYQTPRYLVIGTGKKITLECSQTMGHDKMYWYQQDPGMELHLIHYSYGVNSTEKGDLSSESTVSRIRTEHFPLTLESARPSHTSQYLCASSAPGQGKNEQFFGPGTRLTVL.

V usage is TRBV5-4 and J usage is TRBJ2-1, with 7 bases matching TRBD1. The CDR3 extends over 16 amino acids. Germline trimming cut 0 bases from V and 7 bases from J; bases unmatched to any gene: 10. CDR1 and CDR2 (germline): SGHNT, YYREEE (reference sequence). This chain's CDR3 is CASSLGDRARGNEQFF. The CDR3 region has the DNA TGTGCCAGCAGCTTGGGAGACAGGGCGAGGGGTAATGAGCAGTTCTTC.

The rearrangement uses TRBV12-3 or TRBV12-4 and TRBJ2-1; D is unresolved. Trimming stripped 0 bases from V and 6 bases from J, with 6 bases between. This CDR3 has 13 amino acids. CDR3 residues: CASSLAFLNEQFF. CDR3 DNA: TGTGCCAGCAGTTTAGCCTTTCTCAATGAGCAGTTCTTC.

The rearrangement joins TRBV7-8 to TRBJ1-2; no definite D call. V lost 5 bases and J 4 bases, leaving 23 bases between the germline ends. Germline V gene sequence: CDR1 SGHVS, CDR2 FQNEAQ. The CDR3 covers 17 residues. CDR3 DNA: TGTGCCAGCAGCCCCAAGGTAGACACATCCAGGTTCTATGGCTACACCTTC. This encodes CASSPKVDTSRFYGYTF.

The chain combines TRBV10-3 with TRBJ2-7; TRBD1 is a possible D gene (5 bases). The V end was cut by 8 bases, the J end by 3 bases, with 14 bases between. Germline lookup yields CDR1 ENHRY and CDR2 SYGVKD. This CDR3 spans 13 amino acids. The CDR3 region is CAIRPDSFYEQYF. The CDR3 DNA reads as TGTGCCATCCGTCCCGACAGTTTCTACGAGCAGTACTTC.